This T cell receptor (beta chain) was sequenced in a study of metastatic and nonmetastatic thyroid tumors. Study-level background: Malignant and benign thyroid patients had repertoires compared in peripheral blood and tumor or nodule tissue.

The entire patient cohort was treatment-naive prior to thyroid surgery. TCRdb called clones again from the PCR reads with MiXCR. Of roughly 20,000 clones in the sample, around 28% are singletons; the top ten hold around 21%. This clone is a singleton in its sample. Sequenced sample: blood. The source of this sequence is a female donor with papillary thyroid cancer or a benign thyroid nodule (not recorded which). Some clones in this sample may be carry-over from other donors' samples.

The CDR3 DNA reads as TGTGCCAGCAGCTTTGGGTTGGATCAGCCCCAGCATTTT. Amino acid sequence: CASSFGLDQPQHF. The rearrangement uses TRBV7-9 and TRBJ1-5; D remains ambiguous. This CDR3 comprises 13 residues. Germline CDR1 reads SEHNR; CDR2 reads FQNEAQ (reference sequence). V was pared by 3 bases and J by 5 bases, with 8 bases between.